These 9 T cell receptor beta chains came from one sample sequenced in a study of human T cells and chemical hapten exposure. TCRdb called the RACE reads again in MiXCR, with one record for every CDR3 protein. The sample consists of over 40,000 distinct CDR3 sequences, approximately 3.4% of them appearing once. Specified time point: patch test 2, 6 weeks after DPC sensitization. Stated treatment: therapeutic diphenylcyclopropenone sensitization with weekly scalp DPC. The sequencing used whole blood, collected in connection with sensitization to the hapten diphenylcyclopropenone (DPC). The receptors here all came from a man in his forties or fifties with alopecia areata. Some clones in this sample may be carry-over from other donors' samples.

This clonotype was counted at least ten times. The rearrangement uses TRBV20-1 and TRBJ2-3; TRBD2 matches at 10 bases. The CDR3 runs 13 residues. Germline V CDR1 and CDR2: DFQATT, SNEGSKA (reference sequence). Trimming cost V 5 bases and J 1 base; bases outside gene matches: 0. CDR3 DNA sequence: TGCAGTGCTGGGACTAGCGGCACAGATACGCAGTATTTT. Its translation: CSAGTSGTDTQYF.

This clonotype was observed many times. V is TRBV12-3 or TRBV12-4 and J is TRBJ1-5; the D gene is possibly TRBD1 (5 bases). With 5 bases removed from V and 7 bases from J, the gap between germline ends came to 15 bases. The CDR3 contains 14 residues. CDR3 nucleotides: TGTGCCAGCAGTCCCGCGAGACAGTCGCAGCCCCAGCATTTT. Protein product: CASSPARQSQPQHF.

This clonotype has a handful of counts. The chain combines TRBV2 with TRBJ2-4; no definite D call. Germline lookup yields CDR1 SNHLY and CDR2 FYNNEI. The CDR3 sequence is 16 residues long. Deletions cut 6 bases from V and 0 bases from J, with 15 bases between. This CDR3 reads CASSAPQSLAKNIQYF. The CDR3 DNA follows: TGTGCCAGCAGCGCCCCCCAGAGTTTAGCCAAAAACATTCAGTACTTC.

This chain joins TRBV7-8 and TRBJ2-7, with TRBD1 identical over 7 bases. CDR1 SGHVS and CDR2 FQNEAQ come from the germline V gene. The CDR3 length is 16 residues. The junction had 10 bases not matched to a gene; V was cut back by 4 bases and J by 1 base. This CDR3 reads CASSSFGTVRSYEQYF. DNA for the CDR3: TGTGCCAGCAGCTCTTTCGGGACAGTAAGATCCTACGAGCAGTACTTC.

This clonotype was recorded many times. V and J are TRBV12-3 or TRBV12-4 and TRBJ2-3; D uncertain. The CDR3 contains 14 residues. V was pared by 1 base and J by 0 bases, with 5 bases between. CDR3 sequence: CASSLVRSTDTQYF. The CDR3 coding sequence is TGTGCCAGCAGTTTAGTACGAAGCACAGATACGCAGTATTTT.

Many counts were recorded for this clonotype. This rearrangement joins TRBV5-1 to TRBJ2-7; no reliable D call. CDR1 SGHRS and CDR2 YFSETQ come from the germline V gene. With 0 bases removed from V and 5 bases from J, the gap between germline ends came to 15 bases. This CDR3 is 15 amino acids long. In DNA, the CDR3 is TGCGCCAGCAGCTTGGGGGTACAAGGTTCCCACGAGCAGTACTTC. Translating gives CASSLGVQGSHEQYF.

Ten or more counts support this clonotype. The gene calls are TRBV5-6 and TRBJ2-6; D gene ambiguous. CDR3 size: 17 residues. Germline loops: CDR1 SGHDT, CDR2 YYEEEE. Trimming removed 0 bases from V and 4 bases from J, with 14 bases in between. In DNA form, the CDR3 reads TGTGCCAGCAGCTTGGCCAGAACTCCTCCAGGGGCCAACGTCCTGACTTTC. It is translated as CASSLARTPPGANVLTF.

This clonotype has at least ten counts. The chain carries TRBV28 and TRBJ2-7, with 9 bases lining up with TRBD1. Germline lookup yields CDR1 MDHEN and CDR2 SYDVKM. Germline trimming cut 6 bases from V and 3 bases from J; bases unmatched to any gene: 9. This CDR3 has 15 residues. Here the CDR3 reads CASRRGQGILYEQYF. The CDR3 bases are TGTGCCAGCAGAAGGGGACAGGGCATCCTCTACGAGCAGTACTTC.

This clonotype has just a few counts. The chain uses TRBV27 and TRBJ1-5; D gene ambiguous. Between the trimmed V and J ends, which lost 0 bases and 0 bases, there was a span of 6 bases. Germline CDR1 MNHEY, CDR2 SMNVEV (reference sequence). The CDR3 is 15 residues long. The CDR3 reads CASSLSFYSNQPQHF. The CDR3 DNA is TGTGCCAGCAGTTTATCCTTCTATAGCAATCAGCCCCAGCATTTT.